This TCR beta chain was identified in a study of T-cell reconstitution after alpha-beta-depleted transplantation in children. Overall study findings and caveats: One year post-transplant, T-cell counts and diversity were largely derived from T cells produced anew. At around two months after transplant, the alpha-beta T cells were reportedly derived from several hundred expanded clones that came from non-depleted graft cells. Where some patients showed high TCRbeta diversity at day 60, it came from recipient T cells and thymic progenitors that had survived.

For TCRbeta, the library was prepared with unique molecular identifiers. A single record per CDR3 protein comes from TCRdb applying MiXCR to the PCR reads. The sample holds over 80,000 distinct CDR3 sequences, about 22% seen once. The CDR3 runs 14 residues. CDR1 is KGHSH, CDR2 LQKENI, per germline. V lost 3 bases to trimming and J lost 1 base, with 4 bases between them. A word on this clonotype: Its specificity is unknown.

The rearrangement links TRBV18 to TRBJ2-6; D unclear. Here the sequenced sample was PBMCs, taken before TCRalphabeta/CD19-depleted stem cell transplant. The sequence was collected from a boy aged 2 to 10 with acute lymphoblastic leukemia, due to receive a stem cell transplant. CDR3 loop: CASSPVSGANVLTF. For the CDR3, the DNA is TGTGCCAGCTCACCGGTTTCTGGGGCCAACGTCCTGACTTTC. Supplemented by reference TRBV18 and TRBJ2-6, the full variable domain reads NAGVMQNPRHLVRRRGQEARLRCSPMKGHSHVYWYRQLPEEGLKFMVYLQKENIIDESGMPKERFSAEFPKEGPSILRIQQVVRGDSAAYFCASSPVSGANVLTFGAGSRLTVL.